Each of the 17 T cell receptor beta chains below was sequenced from the same sample in a study of blood T cell repertoires in COVID-19. Here immunoSEQ multiplex PCR was the method, and the copy in TCRdb shows in-frame clones only, minus some. The table includes 130,000 to 150,000 clones, around 81% detected once. The source material was peripheral blood. The origin of the receptors is a human donor in a cohort sampled during active COVID-19.

The chain recombines TRBV11-2 with TRBJ1-2; D might be TRBD1 (6 bases). Germline CDR1 is SGHAT and CDR2 is FQNNGV. This CDR3 has 12 residues. V shed 4 bases and J shed 7 bases, with 10 bases lying between them. The DNA of the CDR3 is TGTGCCAGCAGCTCTAGGGGGGGTGGCTACACCTTC. Translation gives CASSSRGGGYTF. Complete variable domain (other parts from reference TRBV11-2 and TRBJ1-2): EAGVAQSPRYKIIEKRQSVAFWCNPISGHATLYWYQQILGQGPKLLIQFQNNGVVDDSQLPKDRFSAERLKGVDSTLKIQPAKLEDSAVYLCASSSRGGGYTFGSGTRLTVV.

The chain is built from TRBV5-5 and TRBJ1-5, with 10 bases matching TRBD1. In germline, CDR1 is SGHKS, CDR2 YYEKEE (reference sequence). CDR3 length: 15 amino acids. V dropped 3 bases and J dropped 2; count of bases not matched to a gene: 2. The CDR3 DNA reads TGTGCCAGCAGCTGGGGGACAGGGGGCAATCAGCCCCAGCATTTT. It encodes CASSWGTGGNQPQHF.

J is TRBJ1-2 and V is TRBV5-6, with 11 bases lining up with TRBD1. J gave up 7 bases and V 4 bases, and 9 bases lay outside the gene matches. This CDR3 contains 15 residues. The germline V gene has CDR1 SGHDT and CDR2 YYEEEE. The CDR3 protein is CASSPKGTGGFGYTF. CDR3 bases: TGTGCCAGCAGCCCGAAAGGGACAGGGGGATTTGGCTACACCTTC.

This chain connects TRBV25-1 to TRBJ2-7, with TRBD1 matching 7 bases. CDR1 and CDR2 from the germline V gene are MGHDK and SYGVNS. J gave up 3 bases and V 4 bases, and 6 bases lay outside the gene matches. There are 14 residues in the CDR3. DNA for the CDR3: TGTGCCAGCAGTGCAGAGGGGGCGCTCTACGAGCAGTACTTC. Protein sequence: CASSAEGALYEQYF.

The chain is built from TRBV20-1 and TRBJ2-7; D gene unclear. CDR1 DFQATT and CDR2 SNEGSKA come from the germline V gene (reference sequence). The CDR3 runs to 13 residues. The V end lost 6 bases, the J end lost 0 bases, and 12 bases lay between the germline ends. The CDR3 bases are TGCAGTGCGAGTGGCGGTTACTCCTACGAGCAGTACTTC. It yields the protein CSASGGYSYEQYF.

The chain has TRBV29-1 and TRBJ2-4; 9 nucleotides agree with TRBD1. This CDR3 is built from 13 residues. Germline V lookup: CDR1 SQVTM, CDR2 ANQGSEA. Trimming removed 8 bases from V and 7 bases from J; junction bases left unmatched: 9. The CDR3, as DNA: TGCAGCCTCCTAGACAGGGGGAAGAACATTCAGTACTTC. It specifies CSLLDRGKNIQYF.

This clone was detected a few times. The gene calls are TRBV5-5 and TRBJ2-1; the D gene is possibly TRBD2 (6 bases). CDR1 is SGHKS and CDR2 is YYEKEE in the germline V gene (reference sequence). With 2 bases removed from V and 0 bases from J, the gap between germline ends came to 9 bases. CDR3 size: 15 residues. The DNA for the CDR3 is TGTGCCAGCAGCTTTGCGGGAAGCTCCTACAATGAGCAGTTCTTC. Its translation: CASSFAGSSYNEQFF.

The chain joins TRBV21-1 to TRBJ1-5; TRBD1, as called in the table, went unchecked against the DNA. TRBV21-1 is marked as a pseudogene. This CDR3 region has 15 residues. CDR3 sequence reads: CASSPPRDSNQPQHF. CDR3 bases: TGTGCCAGCAGCCCGCCCAGGGATAGCAATCAGCCCCAGCATTTT.

J is TRBJ2-2 and V is TRBV11-2; 7 bases line up with TRBD1. The CDR3 runs 16 residues. J lost 4 bases, V lost 3 bases, and 8 bases had no gene match. Germline loops: CDR1 SGHAT, CDR2 FQNNGV. The CDR3 DNA reads as TGTGCCAGCAGCTTTGACAGGGCCCTGGGCACCGGGGAGCTGTTTTTT. Protein sequence: CASSFDRALGTGELFF. The full variable domain, its missing parts supplied by reference TRBV11-2 and TRBJ2-2, is EAGVAQSPRYKIIEKRQSVAFWCNPISGHATLYWYQQILGQGPKLLIQFQNNGVVDDSQLPKDRFSAERLKGVDSTLKIQPAKLEDSAVYLCASSFDRALGTGELFFGEGSRLTVL.

This chain connects TRBV21-1 to TRBJ2-2; the table's D gene call, TRBD2, was not cross checked with the DNA. TRBV21-1 is shown as a pseudogene. The length of the CDR3 is 19 residues. CDR3 residues: CASRELFCAGGPGKGELFF. In nucleotides, the CDR3 is TGTGCCAGCAGAGAGCTGTTTTGTGCGGGAGGGCCCGGGAAAGGGGAGCTGTTTTTT.

The genes are TRBV7-6 and TRBJ2-7, with 11 bases lining up with TRBD2. The CDR3 sequence is 18 residues long. CDR1 is SGHVS and CDR2 is FNYEAQ in the germline V gene. Trimming removed 5 bases from V and 7 bases from J; junction bases left unmatched: 19. CDR3 sequence: CASSRGTSGSRPSGEQYF. The CDR3 DNA follows: TGTGCCAGCAGCCGCGGAACTAGCGGGAGTAGACCCTCTGGGGAGCAGTACTTC.

The chain recombines TRBV7-9 with TRBJ2-5; TRBD1 is a possible D gene (6 bases). With 1 base removed from V and 5 bases from J, the gap between germline ends came to 11 bases. This CDR3 is 14 amino acids long. Germline V gives CDR1 SEHNR, CDR2 FQNEAQ (reference sequence). For the CDR3, the DNA is TGTGCCAGCAGCTTAGGGGCCCAGGGGGAGACCCAGTACTTC. This translates into CASSLGAQGETQYF. Full variable domain (outside the CDR3, taken from reference TRBV7-9 and TRBJ2-5): DTGVSQNPRHKITKRGQNVTFRCDPISEHNRLYWYRQTLGQGPEFLTYFQNEAQLEKSRLLSDRFSAERPKGSFSTLEIQRTEQGDSAMYLCASSLGAQGETQYFGPGTRLLVL.

This clone was recorded a few times. The V gene is TRBV7-2, the J gene TRBJ2-7, with TRBD1 matching 7 bases. The CDR3 runs 14 residues. The germline gives CDR1 SGHTA, CDR2 FQGNSA. The trim removed 5 bases at V and 2 bases at J, leaving 6 bases unmatched. The CDR3 loop reads CASSPRQGTYEQYF. CDR3 nucleotides: TGTGCCAGCAGCCCTCGACAGGGAACCTACGAGCAGTACTTC.

V is TRBV7-6 and J is TRBJ2-3; D is undetermined. Germline V CDR1 and CDR2: SGHVS, FNYEAQ. The V gene lost 1 base and the J gene lost 8 bases, with 7 bases spanning the gap. The CDR3 spans 12 residues. CDR3 residues: CASSLERSTQYF. CDR3 nucleotide sequence: TGTGCCAGCAGCTTAGAACGGAGTACGCAGTATTTT.

The chain uses TRBV19 and TRBJ2-7; the match to TRBD2 covers 7 bases. The CDR3 sequence is 15 residues long. CDR1 LNHDA and CDR2 SQIVND come from the germline V gene (reference sequence). J gave up 2 bases and V 8 bases, and 12 bases lay outside the gene matches. This CDR3 reads CASGKGTSEAYEQYF. In nucleotides, the CDR3 is TGTGCCAGTGGGAAGGGTACTAGCGAGGCCTACGAGCAGTACTTC. Looking up the rest from reference TRBV19 and TRBJ2-7 gives the full variable domain: DGGITQSPKYLFRKEGQNVTLSCEQNLNHDAMYWYRQDPGQGLRLIYYSQIVNDFQKGDIAEGYSVSREKKESFPLTVTSAQKNPTAFYLCASGKGTSEAYEQYFGPGTRLTVT.

The chain uses TRBV5-1 and TRBJ2-1, with 8 nucleotides matching TRBD2. This CDR3 has 14 amino acids. Unmatched junction bases numbered 4, after V lost 5 bases and J lost 3 bases. CDR1 is SGHRS and CDR2 is YFSETQ in the germline V gene. The CDR3 sequence is CASSSGKYYNEQFF. DNA of the CDR3: TGCGCCAGCAGTAGCGGGAAGTACTACAATGAGCAGTTCTTC. Looking up the rest from reference TRBV5-1 and TRBJ2-1 gives the full variable domain: KAGVTQTPRYLIKTRGQQVTLSCSPISGHRSVSWYQQTPGQGLQFLFEYFSETQRNKGNFPGRFSGRQFSNSRSEMNVSTLELGDSALYLCASSSGKYYNEQFFGPGTRLTVL.

The CDR3 DNA reads as TGTGCCAGCAGCTTTTCGGGGAGCTATGGCTACACCTTC. Translating gives CASSFSGSYGYTF. The chain links TRBV5-4 to TRBJ1-2; D is undetermined. This CDR3 is 13 amino acids long. The V gene lost 2 bases and the J gene lost 4 bases, with 9 bases spanning the gap. Germline CDR1 and CDR2: SGHNT and YYREEE (reference sequence).